This T cell receptor beta chain was sequenced during a study of T cells in Graves' hyperthyroidism and ophthalmopathy. Study findings and constraints: Most expanded thyroid clonotypes above 0.001 also appeared in blood.

The TCR beta CDR3 regions underwent amplification using RNA transcripts as the source. Initially, a first-round RT-PCR of the TCR CDR3 employed the HTBI primer set. TCRdb re-called the multiplex PCR reads through MiXCR, storing one row per CDR3 protein. This sample has 640,000 or so distinct CDR3 sequences, with about 15% found just once. For this clonotype: The antigen is undetermined.

CDR1 SQVTM and CDR2 ANQGSEA come from the germline V gene. The V gene end was trimmed by 4 bases and the J gene end by 9 bases; junction bases not matched to a gene: 9. The CDR3 covers 15 residues. Sequencing was performed on blood. The receptor's source is a woman between 40 and 50 years old with Graves' ophthalmopathy. This chain links TRBV29-1 with TRBJ2-7; 16 bases match TRBD2. The CDR3: CSVGAGTSGRAVQYF. In DNA, the CDR3 is TGCAGCGTTGGGGCCGGGACTAGCGGGAGGGCTGTGCAGTACTTC.